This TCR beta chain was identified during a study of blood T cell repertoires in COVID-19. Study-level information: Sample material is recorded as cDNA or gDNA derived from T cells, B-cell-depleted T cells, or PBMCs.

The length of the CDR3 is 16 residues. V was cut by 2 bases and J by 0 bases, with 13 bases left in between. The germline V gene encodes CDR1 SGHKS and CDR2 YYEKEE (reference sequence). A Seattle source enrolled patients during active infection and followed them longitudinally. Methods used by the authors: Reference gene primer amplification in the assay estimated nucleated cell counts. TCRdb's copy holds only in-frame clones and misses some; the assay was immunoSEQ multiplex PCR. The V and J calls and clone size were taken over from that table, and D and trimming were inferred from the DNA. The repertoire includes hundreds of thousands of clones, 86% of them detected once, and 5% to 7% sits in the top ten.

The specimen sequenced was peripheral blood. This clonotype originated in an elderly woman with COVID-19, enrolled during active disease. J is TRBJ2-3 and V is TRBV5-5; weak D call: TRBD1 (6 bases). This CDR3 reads CASSFLTGISTDTQYF. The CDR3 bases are TGTGCCAGCAGCTTTCTGACAGGAATAAGCACAGATACGCAGTATTTT. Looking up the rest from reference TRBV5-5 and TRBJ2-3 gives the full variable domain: DAGVTQSPTHLIKTRGQQVTLRCSPISGHKSVSWYQQVLGQGPQFIFQYYEKEERGRGNFPDRFSARQFPNYSSELNVNALLLGDSALYLCASSFLTGISTDTQYFGPGTRLTVL.